These T cell receptor beta chains were read from a single sample in a study of blood T cell repertoires in COVID-19. Profiled with immunoSEQ multiplex PCR; TCRdb holds only in-frame clones, not every one. The repertoire includes some 330,000 clones, around 87% of them detected once, and roughly 1.9% sits in the top ten. Sequencing used PBMCs or T cells enriched from blood (not recorded which). These TCRs come from a man in his forties in a cohort exposed to, infected with or recovered from COVID-19 (not recorded which). Each CDR3 is given with its conserved first and last residue. A D gene is named only where the DNA matches it firmly. The size entry is marked missing in some rows and otherwise reads once, few, many or a size class.

j_call	cdr3_length	v_call	d_call	clone_size	cdr3_nt	cdr3_aa
TRBJ1-2	14	TRBV5-1	.	.	TGCGCCAGCAGCCCACAGGGTAGTCAGTATGGCTACACCTTC	CASSPQGSQYGYTF
TRBJ2-3	14	TRBV6-5	.	.	TGTGCCAGCAGCAGACAGCCAAGCACAGATACGCAGTATTTT	CASSRQPSTDTQYF
TRBJ2-7	17	TRBV21-1	.	.	TGTGCCAGCAGCAAAGTACGGTTCGGAGCGAGTACCTACGAGCAGTACTTC	CASSKVRFGASTYEQYF
TRBJ2-7	15	TRBV5-6	TRBD1	.	TGTGCCAGCAGCCGACAGGGGACTCAGGACTACGAGCAGTACTTC	CASSRQGTQDYEQYF
TRBJ1-1	15	TRBV5-4	.	.	TGTGCCAGCAGCTTGGCGCAGGGCATGAACACTGAAGCTTTCTTT	CASSLAQGMNTEAFF
TRBJ1-6	15	TRBV5-5	TRBD1	.	TGTGCCAGCAGTTTAGACAGGGTCATTTATTCACCCCTCCACTTT	CASSLDRVIYSPLHF
TRBJ1-6	15	TRBV2	TRBD1	.	TGTGCCAGTGTCCGGGACAGGGGACCAAATTCACCCCTCCACTTT	CASVRDRGPNSPLHF
TRBJ1-5	14	TRBV28	TRBD1	.	TGTGCCAGCACCGACGGACAGGGGGATCAGCCCCAGCATTTT	CASTDGQGDQPQHF
TRBJ2-1	13	TRBV29-1	TRBD1	.	TGCAGCGCCGACAGGGATCAATACAATGAGCAGTTCTTC	CSADRDQYNEQFF
TRBJ1-2	12	TRBV12-3/TRBV12-4	.	.	TGTGCCAGCACATCAGGGCGATATGGCTACACCTTC	CASTSGRYGYTF
TRBJ2-7	16	TRBV11-2	.	.	TGTGCCAGCAGTAAGGAGGCAGTTTCATCCACCTACGAGCAGTACTTC	CASSKEAVSSTYEQYF
TRBJ2-3	17	TRBV3-1/TRBV3-2	TRBD2	.	TGTGCCAGCAGCCAAAAGAGGTTACTAGCGGGAGAAGGAACGCAGTATTTT	CASSQKRLLAGEGTQYF
TRBJ1-1	14	TRBV5-1	TRBD1	.	TGCGCCAGCAGCTCCCAGGGGGCGGTGGTTGAAGCTTTCTTT	CASSSQGAVVEAFF
TRBJ1-1	14	TRBV5-4	.	.	TGTGCCAGCAGCTTGTCGGCAGGGCGCACTGAAGCTTTCTTT	CASSLSAGRTEAFF
TRBJ2-3	14	TRBV7-9	.	.	TGTGCCAGCAGCTTGGGGCAGCCTGGGGATACGCAGTATTTT	CASSLGQPGDTQYF
TRBJ2-3	14	TRBV9	.	.	TGTGCCAGCAGCGGAATACTAGGAACAGATACGCAGTATTTT	CASSGILGTDTQYF
TRBJ1-2	15	TRBV7-2	TRBD1	.	TGTGCCAGCAGGGACGGGACAGGCGGTAACTATGGCTACACCTTC	CASRDGTGGNYGYTF
TRBJ2-2	14	TRBV11-3	.	.	TGTGCCAGCAGCTTAGATATGACAGTCGGGGAGCTGTTTTTT	CASSLDMTVGELFF
TRBJ1-1	11	TRBV27	.	.	TGTGCCAGCACCCAGGGTACTGAAGCTTTCTTT	CASTQGTEAFF
TRBJ2-2	18	TRBV12-2	.	.	TGTGCAAGTCGCTTAGAGGTTTCTGCCCCATGGGGGGGCGGGGAGCTGTTTTTT	CASRLEVSAPWGGGELFF
TRBJ1-2	14	TRBV5-1	.	.	TGCGCCAGCAGCTTGGTGGCGGCTAACTATGGCTACACCTTC	CASSLVAANYGYTF
TRBJ2-7	13	TRBV20-1	TRBD2	.	TGCAGTGCTAGTCCGGGGGGCTCCTACGAGCAGTACTTC	CSASPGGSYEQYF
TRBJ2-2	14	TRBV15	.	.	TGTGCCACCAGATGGACTCGAAACACCGGGGAGCTGTTTTTT	CATRWTRNTGELFF
TRBJ1-1	15	TRBV6-5	.	.	TGTGCCAGCAGTTACGAGGCAGGGCCCAACACTGAAGCTTTCTTT	CASSYEAGPNTEAFF
TRBJ1-4	13	TRBV19	.	.	TGTGCCAGTACTCTATTAGGAGATGAAAAACTGTTTTTT	CASTLLGDEKLFF
TRBJ2-5	12	TRBV10-3	.	once	TGTGCCATCACCTACAGGCAAGAGACCCAGTACTTC	CAITYRQETQYF
TRBJ2-7	15	TRBV19	TRBD2	once	TGTGCCAGTAGTATATACGGGACTAGCGGGGTGGAGCAGTACTTC	CASSIYGTSGVEQYF
TRBJ1-4	14	TRBV27	.	once	TGTGCCAGCAGTTTACTAGGGTCGGGGGAAAAACTGTTTTTT	CASSLLGSGEKLFF
TRBJ2-2	16	TRBV5-1	TRBD1	.	TGCGCCAGCAGCCCCCGACAGGGGGCGAACACCGGGGAGCTGTTTTTT	CASSPRQGANTGELFF
TRBJ1-3	18	TRBV28	TRBD1	.	TGTGCCAGCAGGCGTGGACGCAGGGGGACCTCCTCTGGAAACACCATATATTTT	CASRRGRRGTSSGNTIYF
TRBJ2-7	13	TRBV28	TRBD1	.	TGTGCCAGCAGAAACAGGGGGGTTGTTGAGCAGTACTTC	CASRNRGVVEQYF
TRBJ2-7	14	TRBV16	.	once	TGTGCCAGCAGCCAATCTGCACAGGGCGGCGAGCAGTACTTC	CASSQSAQGGEQYF
TRBJ2-1	14	TRBV7-9	.	once	TGTGCCAGCAGCTATGGACTCGACTACAGAGAGCAGTTCTTC	CASSYGLDYREQFF
TRBJ2-6	18	TRBV5-3	.	.	TGTGCCAGAAGCCTGGGACACCCAGAAAGCTCTGGGGCCAACGTCCTGACTTTC	CARSLGHPESSGANVLTF
TRBJ1-2	14	TRBV5-4	.	.	TGTGCCAGCAGCTTGGGACAGCATAACTATGGCTACACCTTC	CASSLGQHNYGYTF